This entry concerns a single T cell receptor (beta chain). Each CDR3 protein gets one entry after TCRdb re-called the PCR reads with MiXCR. Of about 16,000 distinct CDR3 sequences detected, roughly 42% appear once; the ten largest clones hold 29%. The record originates from a study of tumor-infiltrating lymphocytes in oesophageal squamous cell carcinoma. CDR3 length: 15 residues. CDR1 is MNHNS and CDR2 is SASEGT in the germline V gene. The receptor was derived from a male donor with esophageal squamous cell carcinoma. This chain joins TRBV6-1 and TRBJ2-3; 13 bases map to TRBD2. The better agreement between TRBJ2-7 and the DNA end casts doubt on the J call. Material for sequencing was esophageal tumor tissue. As DNA, the CDR3 is TGTGCCAGCAGGCAGACTAGCGGGGGGTTATACGAGCAGTACTTC. Protein sequence: CASRQTSGGLYEQYF.